These T cell receptor beta chains were read from a single sample in a study of monozygotic twins with inflammatory bowel disease. TCRdb re-called the 5' RACE reads and gives one entry per CDR3 protein, without DNA. This table holds 150,000 or so distinct CDR3 sequences. Sequenced sample: blood. These receptors were taken from a human donor with ulcerative colitis or Crohn's disease, or a healthy co-twin of an affected twin (not recorded which). The CDR3 runs from the conserved cysteine through the conserved F or W. The listing skips clone size in some rows; elsewhere it reads once, few, many or a size class.

j_gene | abundance | v_gene | CDR3aa
TRBJ2-3 | NA | TRBV7-9 | CASSLEGRSSDTQYF
TRBJ2-3 | medium-sized | TRBV5-1 | CASRGDYLTDTQYF
TRBJ1-6 | NA | TRBV7-9 | CASSDRGLGNSPLHF
TRBJ1-1 | NA | TRBV20-1 | CSAGTPNTEAFF
TRBJ1-5 | NA | TRBV21-1 | CASRLWGGFTRHSNQPQHF
TRBJ2-7 | NA | TRBV7-6 | CASSLAGQGGHEQYF
TRBJ2-1 | NA | TRBV20-1 | CSAMSGGGYNEQFF
TRBJ1-2 | NA | TRBV7-2 | CASSLGLYGYTF
TRBJ1-5 | NA | TRBV20-1 | CSARDIGGVGQPQHF
TRBJ2-1 | NA | TRBV20-1 | CSAIAASPGKGNEQFF
TRBJ2-3 | NA | TRBV28 | CASQGSGTDTQYF
TRBJ2-1 | NA | TRBV20-1 | CSAHSGTSGGIVEWNEQFF
TRBJ1-6 | NA | TRBV4-3 | CASSQVDRGVGSPLHF
TRBJ2-5 | NA | TRBV6-1 | CASSVGLAKGEETQYF
TRBJ1-5 | NA | TRBV5-1 | CASSLAPRDKRNQPQHF
TRBJ2-1 | NA | TRBV9 | CASSGTVAGGLHNEQFF
TRBJ1-2 | NA | TRBV27 | CASRPGHGSYGYTF
TRBJ2-5 | NA | TRBV28 | CASSFGYRGVGETQYF
TRBJ1-3 | NA | TRBV29-1 | CSVDRGNTIYF
TRBJ2-1 | NA | TRBV29-1 | CSGTGTSFEQFF
TRBJ1-2 | NA | TRBV20-1 | CSARDRGGLGYTF
TRBJ2-3 | NA | TRBV19 | CATTGYEDTQYF
TRBJ1-5 | NA | TRBV9 | CASSDGTGYQPQHF
TRBJ1-2 | NA | TRBV5-1 | CASSLDRRDSAFNYGYTF
TRBJ2-3 | NA | TRBV18 | CASSPRVRGTDTQYF
TRBJ2-2 | NA | TRBV2 | CASSEDLAGGQNTGELFF
TRBJ2-3 | NA | TRBV10-3 | CAIRGTGVSTDTQYF
TRBJ2-4 | NA | TRBV12-3/TRBV12-4 | CASSPDRNIQYF
TRBJ2-1 | NA | TRBV7-2 | CASSLSLAGGDNEQFF
TRBJ1-1 | NA | TRBV4-2 | CASSQDWNTEAFF
TRBJ2-1 | NA | TRBV15 | CATSVTGAHEQFF
TRBJ1-3 | NA | TRBV7-2 | CASSLLPGPGNTIYF
TRBJ2-2 | NA | TRBV10-3 | CAISVGGELFF
TRBJ2-1 | NA | TRBV4-2 | CASSQVVRGDAEQFF
TRBJ2-3 | NA | TRBV28 | CASSPPRAIQKQYF
TRBJ2-2 | NA | TRBV5-1 | CASSFGPGELFF
TRBJ2-2 | NA | TRBV27 | CASSLGAGTGELFF
TRBJ2-7 | NA | TRBV7-8 | CASSVPGTGLDEQYF
TRBJ2-5 | NA | TRBV20-1 | CSARGAKRDRYQETQYF